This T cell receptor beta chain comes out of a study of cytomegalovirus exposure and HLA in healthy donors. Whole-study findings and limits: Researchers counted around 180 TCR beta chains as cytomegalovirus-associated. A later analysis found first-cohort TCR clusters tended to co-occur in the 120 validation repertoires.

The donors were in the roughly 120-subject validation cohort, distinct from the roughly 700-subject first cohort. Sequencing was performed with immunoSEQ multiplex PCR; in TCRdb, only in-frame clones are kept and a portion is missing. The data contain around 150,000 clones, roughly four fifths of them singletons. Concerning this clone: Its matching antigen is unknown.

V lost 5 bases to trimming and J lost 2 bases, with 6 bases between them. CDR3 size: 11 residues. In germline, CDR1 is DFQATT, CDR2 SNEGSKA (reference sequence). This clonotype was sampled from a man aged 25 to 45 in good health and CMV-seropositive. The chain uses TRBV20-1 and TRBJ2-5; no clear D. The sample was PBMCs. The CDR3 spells CSAVRQETQYF. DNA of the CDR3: TGCAGTGCTGTCCGGCAAGAGACCCAGTACTTC.